The clone carrying this TCR beta chain was seen just once. Its specificity is not known. Trimming shortened V by 8 bases and J by 8 bases, and 15 bases separated the two germline ends. The germline V gene encodes CDR1 SNHLY and CDR2 FYNNEI. The CDR3 sequence is 13 residues long. This sample is part of a study of cytomegalovirus exposure and HLA in healthy donors. The overall study: An early release of data contained 75 million to 100 million unique TCRs, which came from HLA-typed donors.

The PCR contained 60 Vbeta and 13 Jbeta primers. Sequenced by immunoSEQ multiplex PCR; TCRdb stores in-frame clones only, minus some. The data contain around 100,000 clones, just under 75% of them seen just once; the ten biggest clones take up roughly 2.7%. Study results and limitations: It is likely that the observed cluster of highly shared sequence variants was a sequencing artifact.

The chain recombines TRBV2 with TRBJ1-4; TRBD1 is a possible D gene (5 bases). Sequencing was done on a sample of PBMCs. The sequence was collected from a man aged 45-65 years in good health and CMV-seropositive. The CDR3 reads CASAKGRREKLFF. CDR3 in DNA: TGTGCCAGCGCCAAGGGGCGAAGAGAAAAACTGTTTTTT.